Listed here are 31 T cell receptor beta chains from one sample, sequenced in a study of identical twins' blood T cells. TCRdb re-derived calls from the 5' RACE reads in MiXCR, one entry per CDR3 protein. The sample lists 350,000 to 400,000 distinct CDR3 sequences, about 28% occurring once. The sample comprised PBMCs. Receptor source: a woman between 18 and 55 years old in good health.

Note on this clonotype: Since a much larger clone is just one base distant, this may be a read error. The CDR3: CGAPLRAGYTF. The CDR3, as DNA: TGCGGTGCCCCCTTGAGGGCTGGCTACACCTTC. The genes are TRBV20-1 and TRBJ1-2; D call uncertain. In germline, CDR1 is DFQATT, CDR2 SNEGSKA (reference sequence). The CDR3 has 11 residues.

The genes are TRBV21-1 and TRBJ1-5; the table's D call of TRBD1 was not tested on the DNA. TRBV21-1 is designated a pseudogene. The CDR3 length is 22 residues. Written as DNA, the CDR3 is TGTGCCAGCAGCAAAAAGGATCCTGGGACAGGGGGTAAGATGAGGAGCAATCAGCCCCAGCATTTT. As protein: CASSKKDPGTGGKMRSNQPQHF.

The rearrangement uses TRBV14 and TRBJ1-5, with D perhaps matching TRBD1 (5 bases). The CDR3 has 13 residues. Germline lookup yields CDR1 SGHDN and CDR2 FVKESK. The CDR3 DNA follows: TGTGATAGGGCGGGGGTTAGCAATCAGCCCCAGCATTTT. It yields the protein CDRAGVSNQPQHF.

This clonotype was picked up a small number of times. The chain combines TRBV12-5 with TRBJ2-3; 7 nucleotides line up with TRBD1. Germline V CDR1 and CDR2: LGHNT, FRNRAP. The length of the CDR3 is 13 residues. Trimming removed 7 bases from V and 2 bases from J; junction bases left unmatched: 3. The CDR3 region has the DNA TGTGCTAGTGCTACAGGGGCCACAGATACGCAGTATTTT. Its translation: CASATGATDTQYF.

This chain uses TRBV5-1 with TRBJ1-1; 10 bases match TRBD1. Unmatched junction bases numbered 3, after V lost 0 bases and J lost 1 base. The germline V gene encodes CDR1 SGHRS and CDR2 YFSETQ. CDR3 length: 16 amino acids. Here the CDR3 DNA reads TGCGCCAGCAGCTTGGGGGACAGGGGCCGGAACACTGAAGCTTTCTTT. Its translation: CASSLGDRGRNTEAFF. The full variable domain, in which reference TRBV5-1 and TRBJ1-1 provide the parts outside the CDR3, is KAGVTQTPRYLIKTRGQQVTLSCSPISGHRSVSWYQQTPGQGLQFLFEYFSETQRNKGNFPGRFSGRQFSNSRSEMNVSTLELGDSALYLCASSLGDRGRNTEAFFGQGTRLTVV.

The chain joins TRBV20-1 to TRBJ2-2, with 8 bases aligning to TRBD1. The ends lost 2 bases at V and 6 bases at J; junction bases unmatched: 11. This CDR3 spans 16 amino acids. CDR1 and CDR2 from the germline V gene are DFQATT and SNEGSKA (reference sequence). The CDR3 is CSARTYRGVRSGELFF. In DNA form, the CDR3 reads TGCAGTGCTAGAACTTACAGGGGGGTTAGATCCGGGGAGCTGTTTTTT.

J is TRBJ2-7 and V is TRBV4-3; 7 positions agree with TRBD2. J was trimmed by 4 bases and V by 4 bases; bases with no gene match: 16. The CDR3 is made up of 17 amino acids. Germline V lookup: CDR1 LGHNA, CDR2 YSLEER. This CDR3 reads CASSRFSDEREPYEQYF. The CDR3 DNA is TGCGCCAGCAGCCGATTCTCTGACGAGCGGGAACCATACGAGCAGTACTTC.

This clonotype has more than one count but fewer than ten. V usage is TRBV20-1 and J usage is TRBJ2-1; weak D call: TRBD2 (5 bases). The CDR3 extends over 16 amino acids. Germline V gene lookup returns CDR1 DFQATT and CDR2 SNEGSKA (reference sequence). The CDR3: CGSRVGGGSSYNEQFF. The CDR3, as DNA: TGCGGCAGTAGGGTGGGCGGAGGTAGCTCCTACAATGAGCAGTTCTTC.

The chain carries TRBV7-9 and TRBJ2-1; 7 positions agree with TRBD1. V trimming: 6 bases; J trimming: 2 bases; junction bases outside the gene matches: 7. The CDR3 sequence is 15 residues long. CDR1 and CDR2 from the germline V gene are SEHNR and FQNEAQ (reference sequence). The DNA of the CDR3 is TGTGCCAGCAGTAACTTAGACAGGGCCTACAATGAGCAGTTCTTC. This sequence encodes CASSNLDRAYNEQFF.

The rearrangement links TRBV7-9 to TRBJ1-1, with TRBD1 as a possible D gene (5 bases). Germline V lookup: CDR1 SEHNR, CDR2 FQNEAQ (reference sequence). The germline V and J ends were trimmed by 7 bases and 4 bases, with 16 bases remaining between them. This CDR3 spans 14 amino acids. The chain's CDR3 is CASTLVQESTEAFF. CDR3 in DNA: TGTGCCAGCACCCTAGTACAGGAGAGCACTGAAGCTTTCTTT.

This clonotype was counted between two and nine times. This chain uses TRBV27 with TRBJ2-3, with D hard to call. The CDR3 runs 13 residues. Germline V gene sequence: CDR1 MNHEY, CDR2 SMNVEV (reference sequence). Between the trimmed V and J ends, which lost 4 bases and 5 bases, there was a span of 10 bases. DNA for the CDR3: TGTGCCAGCAGTTCCCTCCTAGGAGATACGCAGTATTTT. Translation gives CASSSLLGDTQYF.

The chain has TRBV19 and TRBJ2-2; TRBD2 is a possible D gene (6 bases). Per the germline V gene, CDR1 is LNHDA and CDR2 is SQIVND (reference sequence). The CDR3 sequence is 15 residues long. V shed 6 bases and J shed 5 bases, with 16 bases lying between them. CDR3 loop: CASSLKPGVTGELFF. Written as DNA, the CDR3 is TGTGCCAGTAGCCTAAAGCCGGGAGTTACCGGGGAGCTGTTTTTT.

Note on this clonotype: Compared with germline, one end of the junction differs, possibly owing to a read error. The chain carries TRBV20-1 and TRBJ2-4, with 8 bases fitting TRBD2. The CDR3 is 17 amino acids. Germline V gives CDR1 DFQATT, CDR2 SNEGSKA (reference sequence). The CDR3 reads CSASRAGGPLAKNIQHF. Written as DNA, the CDR3 is TGCAGTGCTAGTAGGGCGGGAGGACCTCTGGCCAAAAACATTCAGCACTTC.

This clonotype was observed a few times. The chain joins TRBV19 to TRBJ2-2; 8 positions agree with TRBD2. The CDR3 runs 14 residues. The V gene's germline CDR1 is LNHDA and CDR2 SQIVND (reference sequence). The CDR3 nucleotides are TGTGCAAGTGGGAAGGGACTAGGAAGCGGGGAGCTGTTTTTT. This translates into CASGKGLGSGELFF.

J is TRBJ1-6 and V is TRBV20-1, with D possibly TRBD1 on 6 matching bases. V lost 5 bases to trimming and J lost 9 bases, with 20 bases between them. The CDR3 extends over 15 amino acids. Germline V lookup: CDR1 DFQATT, CDR2 SNEGSKA (reference sequence). Written as DNA, the CDR3 is TGCAGTGCTTCCCGGACAGTAGCCCCAGGTTCACCCCTCCACTTT. Protein: CSASRTVAPGSPLHF.

The chain couples TRBV15 to TRBJ1-2, with unresolved D. Germline values: CDR1 LNHNV, CDR2 YYDKDF (reference sequence). Trimming removed 1 base at V and 6 bases at J, with 6 bases between. The CDR3 is made up of 12 amino acids. This CDR3 is CATSRAGNGYTF. In DNA form, the CDR3 reads TGTGCCACCAGCAGAGCCGGGAATGGCTACACCTTC.

The gene calls are TRBV12-3 or TRBV12-4 and TRBJ1-5; possibly TRBD1 for D (5 bases). V dropped 2 bases and J dropped 5 bases, with 13 bases sitting between them. The CDR3 consists of 15 residues. The DNA for the CDR3 is TGTGCCAGCAGTTTATTGCAGGGAAGGGATCAGCCCCAGCATTTT. Translated, it gives CASSLLQGRDQPQHF.

The CDR3 DNA sequence: TGTGCCAGCAGCCGCTTGGACCGGAACACTGAAGCTTTCTTT. Its translation is CASSRLDRNTEAFF. The chain has TRBV3-1 and TRBJ1-1; D is ambiguous. Looked up from germline, CDR1 is LGHDT and CDR2 is YNNKEL (reference sequence). Trimming removed 4 bases at V and 1 base at J, with 10 bases between. The CDR3 has 14 residues.

This clonotype was counted a few times. V usage is TRBV29-1 and J usage is TRBJ1-1; no clear D. CDR3 length: 12 residues. V lost 5 bases to trimming and J lost 1 base, with 8 bases between them. The V gene's germline CDR1 is SQVTM and CDR2 ANQGSEA. CDR3 amino acids: CSVLGSNTEAFF. The CDR3 nucleotides read TGCAGCGTTTTGGGCTCGAACACTGAAGCTTTCTTT. Full variable domain (remainder filled in from reference TRBV29-1 and TRBJ1-1): SAVISQKPSRDICQRGTSLTIQCQVDSQVTMMFWYRQQPGQSLTLIATANQGSEATYESGFVIDKFPISRPNLTFSTLTVSNMSPEDSSIYLCSVLGSNTEAFFGQGTRLTVV.

This clonotype was counted between two and nine times. This chain links TRBV10-3 with TRBJ1-3; D gene uncertain. CDR1 and CDR2 from the germline V gene are ENHRY and SYGVKD. Trimming removed 4 bases at V and 0 bases at J, with 10 bases between. This CDR3 spans 15 amino acids. The CDR3 sequence: CAISGSDGSGNTIYF. CDR3 sequence (DNA): TGTGCCATCAGTGGCTCCGACGGCTCTGGAAACACCATATATTTT.

A single count supports this clonotype. This CDR3 reads CASSQITGAEAFF. CDR3 nucleotide sequence: TGCGCCAGCAGCCAAATCACAGGGGCTGAAGCTTTCTTT. The chain recombines TRBV5-1 with TRBJ1-1; 7 bases are a match to TRBD1. V was pared by 4 bases and J by 6 bases, with 6 bases of the junction left unmatched. CDR3 length equals 13 residues. Germline assignment: CDR1 SGHRS and CDR2 YFSETQ.

This CDR3 reads CSAPTMAGAYNEQFF. CDR3 DNA: TGCAGTGCTCCCACGATGGCGGGGGCTTACAATGAGCAGTTCTTC. The V gene is TRBV20-1, the J gene TRBJ2-1; TRBD2 might be the D (7 bases). The CDR3 extends over 15 amino acids. From germline, CDR1 is DFQATT and CDR2 SNEGSKA (reference sequence). V was pared by 5 bases and J by 4 bases, with 18 bases between.

This clonotype is a singleton in its sample. The missing conserved phenylalanine or tryptophan at the end of this CDR3 makes a read error likely. The CDR3 loop reads CASSAPTGPNYGYTY. The CDR3 bases are TGTGCCAGCAGCGCGCCGACAGGGCCTAACTATGGCTACACCTAC. The chain couples TRBV7-2 to TRBJ1-2; 7 bases are shared with TRBD1. V gave up 5 bases and J gave up 0 bases; unmatched junction bases: 6. Germline loops: CDR1 SGHTA, CDR2 FQGNSA. The CDR3 totals 15 residues.

This clonotype showed up many times. V gene TRBV6-5 combines with J gene TRBJ1-2; 9 nucleotides match TRBD1. CDR3 length: 13 residues. Unmatched junction bases numbered 1, after V lost 6 bases and J lost 2 bases. Germline V gene sequence: CDR1 MNHEY, CDR2 SVGAGI. CDR3 DNA sequence: TGTGCCAGCAGAGGGACAGGGAACTATGGCTACACCTTC. As protein: CASRGTGNYGYTF.

Only a few counts were recorded for this clonotype. The chain carries TRBV6-1 and TRBJ1-2; TRBD1 agrees at 8 bases. Germline V lookup: CDR1 MNHNS, CDR2 SASEGT. CDR3 size: 14 residues. The trim removed 10 bases at V and 2 bases at J, leaving 9 bases unmatched. The CDR3 loop reads CAIHGDRRNYGYTF. CDR3 coding DNA: TGTGCCATCCATGGGGACAGGAGAAACTATGGCTACACCTTC.

Comments on this clonotype: Relative to the germline gene, one junction end is altered; a read error may explain this. This sequence joins TRBV5-1 and TRBJ1-1; TRBD1 aligns across 7 bases. CDR3 length: 14 residues. The V gene's germline CDR1 is SGHRS and CDR2 YFSETQ. The CDR3 DNA sequence: TGCGCCAGCAGCTCCACAGGGGTGGAAACTGAATCTTTCTTT. Translating it yields CASSSTGVETESFF.

J is TRBJ2-1 and V is TRBV7-9; TRBD2 matches at 7 bases. Trimming cost V 4 bases and J 6 bases; bases outside gene matches: 6. The CDR3 sequence is 14 residues long. From germline, CDR1 is SEHNR and CDR2 FQNEAQ (reference sequence). The DNA of the CDR3 is TGTGCCAGCAGCTCCCAACTAGCGCCCAATGAGCAGTTCTTC. This translates into CASSSQLAPNEQFF.

This clonotype was detected a few times. CDR3 loop: CASSIERRLSEAFF. In DNA form, the CDR3 reads TGTGCCAGTAGTATAGAACGGCGCCTATCTGAAGCTTTCTTT. The chain links TRBV19 to TRBJ1-1; no clear D. The CDR3 is 14 amino acids. V gave up 0 bases and J gave up 6 bases, with 11 bases separating them. Germline V CDR1 and CDR2: LNHDA, SQIVND (reference sequence).

The rearrangement uses TRBV2 and TRBJ1-5; 9 bases align to TRBD1. The junction had 7 bases not matched to a gene; V was cut back by 2 bases and J by 8 bases. The CDR3 is 15 residues long. Germline CDR1 and CDR2: SNHLY and FYNNEI. DNA for the CDR3: TGTGCCAGCAGTGAAAACAGGGGGCGCCGGGAGCCCCAGCATTTT. Residues: CASSENRGRREPQHF.

This clonotype was counted only a few times. V and J are TRBV20-1 and TRBJ2-2; 10 bases agree with TRBD2. Germline CDR1 and CDR2: DFQATT and SNEGSKA (reference sequence). The trim removed 0 bases at V and 5 bases at J, leaving 9 bases unmatched. There are 17 residues in the CDR3. The CDR3 DNA reads as TGCAGTGCTAGAGATCCCCCTAGCGGGAGAAGGACCGGGGAGCTGTTTTTT. Its translation: CSARDPPSGRRTGELFF.

For this clonotype: Because the CDR3 is missing its conserved closing phenylalanine or tryptophan, this is likely a read error. J is TRBJ1-2 and V is TRBV29-1, with D perhaps matching TRBD1 (5 bases). This CDR3 is 12 amino acids long. Germline V gene sequence: CDR1 SQVTM, CDR2 ANQGSEA. Trimming removed 7 bases from V and 4 bases from J, with 13 bases in between. The CDR3 protein is CSGSNGGYGYTL. CDR3 DNA: TGCAGCGGTTCTAATGGGGGCTATGGCTACACCCTC.